The sequence of this TCR beta chain was determined in a study of siplizumab effects on memory and regulatory T cells. Overall study results and limits: Naive T cells seemed more diverse than memory cells; they also seemed major alloresponse contributors.

Using immunoSEQ multiplex PCR, the repertoire was profiled, and TCRdb retains in-frame clones only, with some absent. Of about 100,000 clones in the sample, around 94% were seen once. Concerning this clone: Its antigen is currently unknown.

The TCR originated in a human donor in good health. Sequenced material: non-Treg CD4+ T cells sorted from blood.

CDR3 protein: CASSYSYTETQYF. The DNA of the CDR3 is TGTGCCAGCAGTTACTCCTATACAGAGACCCAGTACTTC. V is TRBV6-5 and J is TRBJ2-5; unclear D gene. The CDR3 runs 13 residues. Germline CDR1 MNHEY, CDR2 SVGAGI. The V end lost 0 bases, the J end lost 4 bases, and 6 bases lay between the germline ends.